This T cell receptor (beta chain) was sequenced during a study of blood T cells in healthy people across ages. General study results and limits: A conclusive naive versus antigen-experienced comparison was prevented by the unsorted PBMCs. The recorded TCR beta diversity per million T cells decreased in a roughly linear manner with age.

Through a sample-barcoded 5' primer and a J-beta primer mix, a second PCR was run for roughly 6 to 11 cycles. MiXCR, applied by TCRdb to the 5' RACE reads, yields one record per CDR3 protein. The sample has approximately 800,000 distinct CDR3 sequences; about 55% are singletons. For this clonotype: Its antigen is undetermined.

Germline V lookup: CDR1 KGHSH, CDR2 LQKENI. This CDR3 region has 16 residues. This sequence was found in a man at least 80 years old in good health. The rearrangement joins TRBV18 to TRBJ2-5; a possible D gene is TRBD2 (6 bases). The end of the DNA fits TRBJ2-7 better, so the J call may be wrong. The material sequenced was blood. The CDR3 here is CASSPPPSRENDEQYF. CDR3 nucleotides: TGTGCCAGCTCACCACCGCCAAGCCGGGAGAATGACGAGCAGTACTTC.